One and the same sample provided the 17 T cell receptor beta chains below, sequenced in a study of T cell clones after liver transplantation. The protocol was immunoSEQ multiplex PCR, while the TCRdb copy is restricted to in-frame clones and leaves out a portion. The sample comprises roughly 120,000 clones, about nine tenths of which are singletons, and approximately 0.78% rests with the top ten. The sequencing here drew on CD4+ T cells from blood, taken 12 months after liver transplant. The receptors derive from a human patient who received a liver transplant. The graft donor may be the source of some T cells.

The chain combines TRBV10-3 with TRBJ1-5; weak D call: TRBD1 (6 bases). The length of the CDR3 is 14 residues. Between the trimmed V and J ends, which lost 6 bases and 5 bases, there was a span of 14 bases. The germline V gene has CDR1 ENHRY and CDR2 SYGVKD. Here the CDR3 reads CAIRGDRGDQPQHF. For the CDR3, the DNA is TGTGCCATCAGGGGGGATAGGGGGGATCAGCCCCAGCATTTT.

V and J are TRBV5-1 and TRBJ2-5; a possible D gene is TRBD2 (5 bases). Germline CDR1 SGHRS, CDR2 YFSETQ. This CDR3 region has 15 residues. V dropped 0 bases and J dropped 2 bases, with 11 bases sitting between them. Here the CDR3 reads CASSLAGVLQETQYF. The CDR3 DNA is TGCGCCAGCAGCTTGGCCGGGGTGTTGCAAGAGACCCAGTACTTC.

The CDR3 loop is CASSPHHWGQSRSNQPQHF. Written as DNA, the CDR3 is TGTGCCAGCAGTCCACACCACTGGGGACAGAGCAGGAGCAATCAGCCCCAGCATTTT. The V and J genes are TRBV27 and TRBJ1-5; 7 nucleotides align to TRBD1. Germline V lookup: CDR1 MNHEY, CDR2 SMNVEV (reference sequence). With V trimmed by 5 bases and J by 1 base, 17 bases remained unmatched. The CDR3 has 19 residues.

The chain has TRBV7-3 and TRBJ2-5; possibly TRBD1 for D (5 bases). Germline loops: CDR1 SGHTA, CDR2 FQGTGA. Trimming cost V 2 bases and J 5 bases, with 9 bases left between them. The CDR3 has 13 residues. CDR3 bases: TGTGCCAGCAGCTTAGGGCAGGGTGAGACCCAGTACTTC. Translation gives CASSLGQGETQYF.

V usage is TRBV6-6 and J usage is TRBJ2-5; 12 bases are shared with TRBD2. In germline, CDR1 is MNHNY, CDR2 SVGAGI (reference sequence). After removal of 6 bases from V and 5 bases from J, the junction contained 10 bases not matched to a gene. This CDR3 is 16 amino acids long. CDR3 bases: TGTGCCAGCAGCCCTCGGACTAGCGGGGTGGTGGAGACCCAGTACTTC. Translation: CASSPRTSGVVETQYF.

The V call is TRBV2, the J call TRBJ2-2, with 8 nucleotides matching TRBD1. This CDR3 region has 16 residues. Germline CDR1 reads SNHLY; CDR2 reads FYNNEI. Losses at the gene ends were 7 bases for V and 2 bases for J; bases not matched to a gene: 9. CDR3 in amino acids: CASTPTGQGNTGELFF. In DNA, the CDR3 is TGTGCCAGCACCCCAACCGGACAGGGAAACACCGGGGAGCTGTTTTTT.

This rearrangement joins TRBV28 to TRBJ1-4; no definite D call. With 5 bases removed from V and 5 bases from J, the gap between germline ends came to 9 bases. Per germline, CDR1 MDHEN and CDR2 SYDVKM. The CDR3 sequence is 13 residues long. The CDR3 DNA follows: TGTGCCAGCAGTCCTCGATCCAATGAAAAACTGTTTTTT. It codes for CASSPRSNEKLFF.

The V gene is TRBV5-6, the J gene TRBJ2-5, with D tentatively TRBD2 (6 bases). The CDR3 sequence is 14 residues long. Germline V lookup: CDR1 SGHDT, CDR2 YYEEEE. V was shortened by 4 bases and J by 5 bases, with 15 bases between the two germline ends. CDR3 in amino acids: CASSALAKGETQYF. CDR3 sequence (DNA): TGTGCCAGCAGCGCACTAGCTAAGGGGGAGACCCAGTACTTC.

CDR3 bases: TGTGCCAGTAGTATGCAGGGGGGTTGGGAGCAGTTCTTC. It codes for CASSMQGGWEQFF. The chain combines TRBV19 with TRBJ2-1; maybe TRBD1 (7 bases). Trimming left V 3 bases short and J 10 bases short, with 13 bases between. This CDR3 is 13 amino acids long. Looked up from germline, CDR1 is LNHDA and CDR2 is SQIVND (reference sequence). The variable domain in full, completed from reference TRBV19 and TRBJ2-1, reads DGGITQSPKYLFRKEGQNVTLSCEQNLNHDAMYWYRQDPGQGLRLIYYSQIVNDFQKGDIAEGYSVSREKKESFPLTVTSAQKNPTAFYLCASSMQGGWEQFFGPGTRLTVL.

This clone was picked up one time. V is TRBV2 and J is TRBJ1-4; TRBD1 is a possible D gene (5 bases). Germline CDR1 reads SNHLY; CDR2 reads FYNNEI. Trimming left V 4 bases short and J 3 bases short, with 9 bases between. The CDR3 totals 14 residues. This CDR3 reads CASSGQPANEKLFF. The CDR3 DNA reads as TGTGCCAGCAGTGGACAGCCTGCTAATGAAAAACTGTTTTTT.

This chain uses TRBV2 with TRBJ1-4, with 11 nucleotides matching TRBD1. J gave up 7 bases and V 3 bases, and 4 bases lay outside the gene matches. Germline V gene data show CDR1 as SNHLY and CDR2 as FYNNEI. This CDR3 contains 15 residues. The CDR3 region has the DNA TGTGCCAGCAGTGACCGTGGGACAGGGGGTGAAAAACTGTTTTTT. Residues: CASSDRGTGGEKLFF.

The CDR3 DNA reads as TGTGCCAGCAGCGCAGTTGGAGGCGGGCTACCTGGAAACACCATATATTTT. It encodes CASSAVGGGLPGNTIYF. The V and J genes are TRBV9 and TRBJ1-3; D call uncertain. The CDR3 extends over 17 amino acids. Between the trimmed V and J ends, which lost 3 bases and 2 bases, there was a span of 18 bases. Germline CDR1 is SGDLS and CDR2 is YYNGEE.

The CDR3 nucleotides read TGCGCCAGCAGCCCGGGACTAGGGGTCTACGAGCAGTACTTC. Translated: CASSPGLGVYEQYF. The chain links TRBV4-3 to TRBJ2-7; 8 nucleotides line up with TRBD2. Germline loops: CDR1 LGHNA, CDR2 YSLEER. V dropped 4 bases and J dropped 3; count of bases not matched to a gene: 5. CDR3 length: 14 residues.

In its sample, this clone was seen once. The rearrangement links TRBV11-3 to TRBJ2-7; D is unresolved. From germline, CDR1 is SGHNT and CDR2 YENEEA. This CDR3 is 14 amino acids long. The germline V and J ends were trimmed by 2 bases and 2 bases, with 10 bases remaining between them. The CDR3 spells CASSLRQEPYEQYF. For the CDR3, the DNA is TGTGCCAGCAGCTTAAGGCAGGAGCCCTACGAGCAGTACTTC.

V and J are TRBV7-9 and TRBJ1-4; tentative D call: TRBD1 (5 bases). There are 14 residues in the CDR3. Germline CDR1 is SEHNR and CDR2 is FQNEAQ (reference sequence). V shed 5 bases and J shed 5 bases, with 12 bases lying between them. This chain's CDR3 is CASSPQGTNEKLFF. The CDR3 DNA sequence: TGTGCCAGCAGCCCGCAGGGAACCAATGAAAAACTGTTTTTT.

The J gene is TRBJ2-3, the V gene TRBV19, with TRBD1 identical over 8 bases. CDR3 length equals 15 residues. V lost 6 bases, J lost 4 bases, and 9 bases stayed unmatched. In germline, CDR1 is LNHDA, CDR2 SQIVND (reference sequence). The CDR3 loop reads CASRNPGTGADTQYF. CDR3 bases: TGTGCCAGTAGGAACCCCGGGACAGGAGCAGATACGCAGTATTTT.

Worth noting for this clone: Other DNA variants within this sample encode the same CDR3. The V gene is TRBV29-1, the J gene TRBJ1-4, with D maybe TRBD1 (5 bases). CDR1 is SQVTM and CDR2 is ANQGSEA in the germline V gene. This CDR3 is built from 11 residues. The V end was cut by 6 bases, the J end by 8 bases, with 10 bases between. DNA for the CDR3: TGCAGCGTGGGGGAAGGGGAAAAACTGTTTTTT. Translated: CSVGEGEKLFF.